These T cell receptor beta chains were read from a single sample in a study of T cell changes during pregnancy in multiple sclerosis. Profiling relied on immunoSEQ multiplex PCR, and the TCRdb table lists in-frame clones only, not all of them. The data show some 60,000 clones, approximately 91% seen once. The source was peripheral blood, collected in the second trimester of pregnancy. The receptors derive from a female donor with multiple sclerosis, enrolled in a pregnancy study. Both conserved end residues are part of each CDR3. A D gene is named only where the DNA matches it firmly. The size field is filled for only some rows; it gives once, few, many or a size class.

D,J,V,size,DNA,CDR3
TRBD1,TRBJ1-4,TRBV5-6,.,TGTGCCAGCAGCTCGGGACCGGGACAGGAGTTTGAAAAACTGTTTTTT,CASSSGPGQEFEKLFF
.,TRBJ2-3,TRBV28,.,TGTGCCAGCAGTCCCGGCACAGATACGCAGTATTTT,CASSPGTDTQYF
TRBD2,TRBJ2-3,TRBV5-1,.,TGCGCCAGCACGGTCCGGGGGGGGCCAGATACGCAGTATTTT,CASTVRGGPDTQYF
.,TRBJ1-3,TRBV6-1,.,TGTGCCAGCAGTGACGTGGGATGGGAGTTCTCTGGAAACACCATATATTTT,CASSDVGWEFSGNTIYF
.,TRBJ2-6,TRBV9,.,TGTGCCAGCAGCGGCTCGAGCTCTGGGGCCAACGTCCTGACTTTC,CASSGSSSGANVLTF
.,TRBJ1-2,TRBV6-6,.,TGTGCCAGCAGTTACGTCGGGATTGACTATGGCTACACCTTC,CASSYVGIDYGYTF
TRBD1,TRBJ1-6,TRBV7-9,once,TGTGCCAGCAGCTTGGGGACAGGAACTTCACCCCTCCACTTT,CASSLGTGTSPLHF
.,TRBJ2-1,TRBV5-1,.,TGCGCCAGCAGCTTGGTTCAGTCGTCCTACAATGAGCAGTTCTTC,CASSLVQSSYNEQFF
TRBD1,TRBJ1-5,TRBV19,.,TGTGCCAGGACCCAAGACAGGGGTGGATTTCATAGCAATCAGCCCCAGCATTTT,CARTQDRGGFHSNQPQHF
.,TRBJ2-3,TRBV2,.,TGTGCCAGCAGAAGGGGGTCAGGGACCGCAGATACGCAGTATTTT,CASRRGSGTADTQYF
.,TRBJ2-3,TRBV15,.,TGTGCCACCAGCACAGACTACGGGGGCACAGATACGCAGTATTTT,CATSTDYGGTDTQYF
TRBD1,TRBJ1-1,TRBV5-1,.,TGCGCCAGCAGCTTCCAGGGGGCAGGGAACACTGAAGCTTTCTTT,CASSFQGAGNTEAFF
TRBD2,TRBJ2-2,TRBV28,few,TGTGCCAGCAGTCCACTAGCGGGGGCCGGACATTACGGGGAGCTGTTTTTT,CASSPLAGAGHYGELFF
.,TRBJ2-4,TRBV5-5,.,TGTGCCAGCAGCTTCAGGGTTGACATTCAGTACTTC,CASSFRVDIQYF
.,TRBJ2-7,TRBV29-1,few,TGCAGCGTGAGGGAGGGGGGGCAATCCTACGAGCAGTACTTC,CSVREGGQSYEQYF
TRBD2,TRBJ2-1,TRBV28,.,TGTGCCAGCAGGAGCGGGGAGGGGCTCTACAATGAGCAGTTCTTC,CASRSGEGLYNEQFF
.,TRBJ1-6,TRBV27,.,TGTGCCAGTAGGGACATTAATTCACCCCTCCACTTT,CASRDINSPLHF
TRBD2,TRBJ2-5,TRBV7-7,.,TGTGCTAGCAGCCTTGGGACTAGCGGGGGGCAAGAGACCCAGTACTTC,CASSLGTSGGQETQYF
TRBD1,TRBJ2-3,TRBV30,.,TGTGCCTGGAGTGAGTTGACAGGGGAAGCAGATACGCAGTATTTT,CAWSELTGEADTQYF
TRBD1,TRBJ1-3,TRBV18,.,TGTGCCAGCTCACCGCCCGGAATGGCGACAGGGGTACACTCTGGAAACACCATATATTTT,CASSPPGMATGVHSGNTIYF
.,TRBJ1-1,TRBV13,.,TGTGCCAGCAGCCTAAAAATGAACACTGAAGCTTTCTTT,CASSLKMNTEAFF
TRBD1,TRBJ1-2,TRBV7-9,once,TGTGCCAGCAGCCTGGGGACAGGGGGAATAGCTAACTATGGCTACACCTTC,CASSLGTGGIANYGYTF
TRBD1,TRBJ1-2,TRBV7-8,once,TGTGCCAGCAGCTTAGTTCGGCTGGGGATCGAACCGGACAGGGGCTATGGCTACACCTTC,CASSLVRLGIEPDRGYGYTF
TRBD2,TRBJ2-2,TRBV6-1,.,TGTGCCAGCAGTGAATCTATCGGGGGGATGAACACCGGGGAGCTGTTTTTT,CASSESIGGMNTGELFF
.,TRBJ1-5,TRBV10-3,.,TGTGCCATCAGTGAGGAGAGGTTCGGGAATCAGCCCCAGCATTTT,CAISEERFGNQPQHF
TRBD2,TRBJ2-1,TRBV28,.,TGTGCCAGCAGCGCCCCTTTGGGTAGCGGGGGTTACAATGAGCAGTTCTTC,CASSAPLGSGGYNEQFF
.,TRBJ2-5,TRBV5-1,.,TGCGCCAGCAGCTCCGGCGAAACAGGGGAGACCCAGTACTTC,CASSSGETGETQYF
TRBD2,TRBJ2-1,TRBV11-2,.,TGTGCCAGCAGCTTTTCTAGCGGGGGCTCCTACAATGAGCAGTTCTTC,CASSFSSGGSYNEQFF
.,TRBJ1-1,TRBV11-2,.,TGTGCCAGCAGCTTAAGACGTCAGGGTGCTGCTGAAGCTTTCTTT,CASSLRRQGAAEAFF
.,TRBJ2-1,TRBV30,.,TGTGCCTGGAGACCAGGGGCAGGTTACAATGAGCAGTTCTTC,CAWRPGAGYNEQFF
.,TRBJ1-2,TRBV2,.,TGTGCCAGTCAAATTGACGGGAACTATGGCTACACCTTC,CASQIDGNYGYTF
.,TRBJ1-3,TRBV18,.,TGTGCCAGCTCATTACGGACAGACAAGACTGGAAACACCATATATTTT,CASSLRTDKTGNTIYF
.,TRBJ1-2,TRBV10-3,.,TGTGCCATCAGTGAGTCTTTAGGACAGTTTGGCGGCTACACCTTC,CAISESLGQFGGYTF
.,TRBJ1-2,TRBV5-1,.,TGCGCCAGCAGCTTGGACAGCGGGGCATATGGCTACACCTTC,CASSLDSGAYGYTF
TRBD1,TRBJ1-6,TRBV5-4,.,TGTGCCAGCAGACAGGGGAATTCACCCCTCCACTTT,CASRQGNSPLHF
.,TRBJ2-3,TRBV6-1,.,TGTGCCAGCAGCCGGGACTCATACACAGATACGCAGTATTTT,CASSRDSYTDTQYF
.,TRBJ1-1,TRBV9,.,TGTGCCAGCAGTGCCGGGACTTCCCGTCTCCCTCCTGAAGCTTTCTTT,CASSAGTSRLPPEAFF
.,TRBJ1-1,TRBV5-1,.,TGCGCCAGCAGCCCTGGGACTGCGAACACTGAAGCTTTCTTT,CASSPGTANTEAFF
.,TRBJ2-7,TRBV7-3,.,TGTGCCAGCAGCCGAGACAGTACAGGGACCTACGAGCAGTACTTC,CASSRDSTGTYEQYF
TRBD1,TRBJ2-5,TRBV27,.,TGTGCCAGCAGTTCCCTGGGCAGGGGACAGGAGACCCAGTACTTC,CASSSLGRGQETQYF
.,TRBJ1-4,TRBV2,.,TGTGCCAGCAGCATCCCCCAGGGGACTAATGAAAAACTGTTTTTT,CASSIPQGTNEKLFF
.,TRBJ2-2,TRBV4-1,.,TGCGCCAGCAGCCCCTGGGCGGGGAACACCGGGGAGCTGTTTTTT,CASSPWAGNTGELFF
TRBD1,TRBJ1-2,TRBV7-9,.,TGTGCCAGCAGCCCTATAGGGGGCCGGCCCTATGGCTACACCTTC,CASSPIGGRPYGYTF
.,TRBJ2-7,TRBV2,.,TGTGCCAGCAGGATAGTAAGCTACGAGCAGTACTTC,CASRIVSYEQYF
.,TRBJ1-4,TRBV5-1,.,TGCGCCAGCAGCTTGGTGGAGGGGACCGATGAAAAACTGTTTTTT,CASSLVEGTDEKLFF
.,TRBJ1-5,TRBV19,.,TGTGCCAGTAGTATAGGGGGCAGTTCTATTGAGCCCCAGCATTTT,CASSIGGSSIEPQHF
.,TRBJ1-1,TRBV29-1,.,TGCAGCGCCGGGGGGGACACTGAAGCTTTCTTT,CSAGGDTEAFF
.,TRBJ2-3,TRBV5-1,.,TGCGCCACAACCTGGGAGGGCACAGATACGCAGTATTTT,CATTWEGTDTQYF
.,TRBJ2-3,TRBV27,.,TGTGCCAGCAGTTACCGCGGAGATACGCAGTATTTT,CASSYRGDTQYF
.,TRBJ1-2,TRBV10-3,.,TGTGCCATCAGTGAAGTCAGGGCGAACTATGGCTACACCTTC,CAISEVRANYGYTF
TRBD2,TRBJ2-5,TRBV5-1,.,TGCGCCAGCAGCTTGGGACTAGCGGACCTACAAGAGACCCAGTACTTC,CASSLGLADLQETQYF
TRBD1,TRBJ2-5,TRBV2,.,TGTGCCAGCAGTGGACAGGGAGAAGAGACCCAGTACTTC,CASSGQGEETQYF
TRBD2,TRBJ2-1,TRBV27,.,TGTGCCAGCAGTCAGCCGGGACTAGCGGGGGGCCATGAGCAGTTCTTC,CASSQPGLAGGHEQFF
TRBD1,TRBJ2-7,TRBV15,.,TGTGCCACCAGCGTATCCGGACAGGGGACCCACGAGCAGTACTTC,CATSVSGQGTHEQYF
.,TRBJ1-1,TRBV11-2,.,TGTGCCAGCAGCTTTTGGGGGGACACTGAAGCTTTCTTT,CASSFWGDTEAFF